This record looks at one T cell receptor beta chain sequence and its context. The entry originates in a study of blood T cell repertoires in COVID-19. Whole-study context: Some COVID-19 samples were acute and others convalescent; all came from the United States, Italy and Spain. The analysed material was cDNA or gDNA that came from T cells, B-cell-depleted T cells, or PBMCs.

In the study's own analysis: For nucleated cells, counts were estimated from reference gene primer amplification. Here immunoSEQ multiplex PCR was the method, and the copy in TCRdb shows in-frame clones only, minus some. That table gives V, J and clone size, and the DNA gave D and trimming. The top ten clones hold 5% to 6.5% of a sample with some 180,000 clones, more than 70% of them seen once. Between the trimmed V and J ends, which lost 6 bases and 3 bases, there was a span of 8 bases. The CDR3 consists of 12 residues. Germline assignment: CDR1 MNHEY and CDR2 SVGAGI. This chain joins TRBV6-5 and TRBJ2-5; tentative D call: TRBD1 (6 bases). The receptor comes from a man between 35 and 55 years old with active or convalescent COVID-19. Sequenced sample: peripheral blood. DNA for the CDR3: TGTGCCAGCAGCCGGGACAAAGAGACCCAGTACTTC. Translating gives CASSRDKETQYF.